The 28 T cell receptor beta chains in this list originate from one sample, sequenced in a study of cytomegalovirus exposure and HLA in healthy donors. PCR was performed using 60 Vbeta and 13 Jbeta primers. The data were produced by immunoSEQ multiplex PCR, yet TCRdb's version contains in-frame clones alone and is incomplete. The sample has tens of thousands of clones; about three quarters are singletons. The material sequenced was PBMCs. The source of these receptors is a young man in good health and CMV-seronegative.

The chain has TRBV6-5 and TRBJ2-7, with D possibly TRBD2 on 5 matching bases. Between the trimmed V and J ends, which lost 0 bases and 4 bases, there was a span of 16 bases. The CDR3 runs to 16 residues. Germline V gene sequence: CDR1 MNHEY, CDR2 SVGAGI. Written as DNA, the CDR3 is TGTGCCAGCAGTTACTCGTCGAGGGCAAGGCGGTACGAGCAGTACTTC. Translated: CASSYSSRARRYEQYF.

This clone has a handful of counts. The CDR3 DNA reads TGTGCCAGCAGCGGATCCTGGGGCGGTATAGAGCAGTTCTTC. Protein: CASSGSWGGIEQFF. This chain connects TRBV9 to TRBJ2-1; D possibly corresponds to TRBD1 (5 bases). Germline V CDR1 and CDR2: SGDLS, YYNGEE. The V end lost 3 bases, the J end lost 10 bases, and 17 bases lay between the germline ends. The CDR3 extends over 14 amino acids.

The rearrangement uses TRBV5-4 and TRBJ2-5; perhaps TRBD2 as D (5 bases). Per the germline V gene, CDR1 is SGHNT and CDR2 is YYREEE (reference sequence). This CDR3 spans 13 amino acids. V lost 0 bases and J 5 bases, leaving 8 bases between the germline ends. This CDR3 reads CASSLGGSETQYF. The CDR3 coding sequence is TGTGCCAGCAGCTTGGGAGGGTCGGAGACCCAGTACTTC. Full variable domain (rest looked up from reference TRBV5-4 and TRBJ2-5): ETGVTQSPTHLIKTRGQQVTLRCSSQSGHNTVSWYQQALGQGPQFIFQYYREEENGRGNFPPRFSGLQFPNYSSELNVNALELDDSALYLCASSLGGSETQYFGPGTRLLVL.

The chain links TRBV19 to TRBJ1-2; the match to TRBD1 covers 7 bases. V lost 6 bases and J lost 0; bases outside the gene matches: 4. CDR3 size: 14 residues. The germline CDR1 and CDR2 sequences are LNHDA and SQIVND (reference sequence). Written as DNA, the CDR3 is TGTGCCAGTAGCGGGACAGTTGCTAACTATGGCTACACCTTC. It yields the protein CASSGTVANYGYTF.

This clone came up a few times. The V gene is TRBV6-6, the J gene TRBJ2-7, with TRBD1 as a possible D gene (5 bases). Trimming removed 5 bases from V and 0 bases from J, with 14 bases in between. Germline CDR1 is MNHNY and CDR2 is SVGAGI (reference sequence). This CDR3 spans 15 amino acids. The CDR3 spells CASSHGHSSSYEQYF. DNA of the CDR3: TGTGCCAGCAGTCATGGACACTCGAGCTCCTACGAGCAGTACTTC.

V gene TRBV4-2 combines with J gene TRBJ1-6, with 7 nucleotides matching TRBD1. V lost 4 bases to trimming and J lost 0 bases; unmatched junction nucleotides: 15. The germline gives CDR1 LGHNA, CDR2 YNFKEQ. This CDR3 is built from 20 residues. DNA for the CDR3: TGTGCCAGCAGCCGTTTCTACAGGGGCCGCGAGAGCTCCTATAATTCACCCCTCCACTTT. Translating gives CASSRFYRGRESSYNSPLHF.

The chain couples TRBV7-9 to TRBJ2-7, with D possibly being TRBD1 (5 bases). The CDR3 is 15 amino acids. CDR1 is SEHNR, CDR2 FQNEAQ, per germline (reference sequence). With 6 bases removed from V and 3 bases from J, the gap between germline ends came to 18 bases. CDR3 region: CASSSPQGSGYEQYF. The CDR3 DNA sequence: TGTGCCAGCAGTTCACCCCAGGGATCTGGCTACGAGCAGTACTTC.

This clone occurred a few times. The rearrangement links TRBV29-1 to TRBJ2-3, with 8 positions matching TRBD1. Trimming cost V 3 bases and J 5 bases; bases outside gene matches: 4. CDR1 and CDR2 from the germline V gene are SQVTM and ANQGSEA. This CDR3 comprises 13 residues. CDR3 nucleotides: TGCAGCGTTGACCCGGACAGGGTAGATACGCAGTATTTT. Amino acids: CSVDPDRVDTQYF.

The count of this clone is one. The J gene is TRBJ2-1, the V gene TRBV4-3, with D maybe TRBD1 (5 bases). V lost 0 bases, J lost 9 bases, and 15 bases lay in between. The CDR3 length is 15 residues. Germline V CDR1 and CDR2: LGHNA, YSLEER. The CDR3 reads CASSQEPVGRGEQFF. The CDR3 DNA reads TGCGCCAGCAGCCAAGAACCGGTGGGAAGGGGTGAGCAGTTCTTC.

The CDR3 here is CASNRQETQYF. The CDR3 DNA reads as TGTGCCAGCAACAGACAAGAGACCCAGTACTTC. The V gene is TRBV2, the J gene TRBJ2-5, with unresolved D. Germline values: CDR1 SNHLY, CDR2 FYNNEI. Between the trimmed V and J ends, which lost 7 bases and 2 bases, there was a span of 5 bases. The CDR3 has 11 residues.

The chain is built from TRBV9 and TRBJ1-6; D not resolved. There are 16 residues in the CDR3. V lost 0 bases, J lost 8 bases, and 15 bases lay in between. Germline CDR1 is SGDLS and CDR2 is YYNGEE. The CDR3 protein is CASSVGEAGMYSPLHF. The CDR3 region has the DNA TGTGCCAGCAGCGTAGGAGAGGCCGGGATGTATTCACCCCTCCACTTT.

V gene TRBV27 combines with J gene TRBJ2-7, with D perhaps matching TRBD1 (6 bases). The CDR3 extends over 14 amino acids. V lost 0 bases and J lost 3, with 9 bases in between. The germline V gene has CDR1 MNHEY and CDR2 SMNVEV (reference sequence). Here the CDR3 DNA reads TGTGCCAGCAGTTTATCGCCCAGGGGCTACGAGCAGTACTTC. Encoded protein: CASSLSPRGYEQYF.

The genes are TRBV2 and TRBJ1-2, with D perhaps TRBD1 (6 bases). Germline V gene lookup returns CDR1 SNHLY and CDR2 FYNNEI. The CDR3 sequence is 14 residues long. The V gene lost 5 bases and the J gene lost 4 bases, with 14 bases spanning the gap. The CDR3 here is CASSRVSRGYGYTF. The CDR3 nucleotides read TGTGCCAGCAGTAGGGTTTCCAGGGGCTATGGCTACACCTTC. The full variable domain, in which reference TRBV2 and TRBJ1-2 provide the parts outside the CDR3, is EPEVTQTPSHQVTQMGQEVILRCVPISNHLYFYWYRQILGQKVEFLVSFYNNEISEKSEIFDDQFSVERPDGSNFTLKIRSTKLEDSAMYFCASSRVSRGYGYTFGSGTRLTVV.

The CDR3 region is CSVEGGGDYEQYF. CDR3 sequence (DNA): TGCAGCGTTGAAGGAGGGGGAGACTACGAGCAGTACTTC. The chain joins TRBV29-1 to TRBJ2-7, with a weak D call TRBD1 (6 bases). V lost 1 base to trimming and J lost 3 bases, with 10 bases between them. The germline CDR1 and CDR2 sequences are SQVTM and ANQGSEA. CDR3 length: 13 amino acids.

The J gene is TRBJ2-1, the V gene TRBV4-3; 10 bases are shared with TRBD2. J lost 6 bases, V lost 0 bases, and 5 bases had no gene match. This CDR3 comprises 16 residues. Germline V gene data show CDR1 as LGHNA and CDR2 as YSLEER. CDR3 protein: CASSQDRSGGFNEQFF. The CDR3 nucleotides are TGCGCCAGCAGCCAAGATCGTAGCGGGGGGTTCAATGAGCAGTTCTTC.

The CDR3 DNA sequence: TGTGCCAGCAGTGAACAGGGCTACGAGCAGTACGTC. This encodes CASSEQGYEQYV. V and J are TRBV2 and TRBJ2-7, with a weak D call TRBD1 (5 bases). V dropped 2 bases and J dropped 3 bases, with 5 bases sitting between them. Germline CDR1 and CDR2: SNHLY and FYNNEI. The CDR3 totals 12 residues.

This clone has a single count. The CDR3 is CASSSRTGLTGNTIYF. As DNA, the CDR3 is TGTGCCAGCAGCTCCAGGACAGGGCTCACTGGAAACACCATATATTTT. The chain joins TRBV11-2 to TRBJ1-3; 8 bases line up with TRBD1. V gave up 4 bases and J gave up 2 bases; unmatched junction bases: 7. This CDR3 is 16 amino acids long. Germline V gene sequence: CDR1 SGHAT, CDR2 FQNNGV.

The CDR3 protein is CASSQPRAGIGELFF. CDR3 in DNA: TGTGCCAGCAGCCAGCCCCGAGCGGGGATCGGGGAGCTGTTTTTT. This sequence joins TRBV28 and TRBJ2-2; 7 nucleotides line up with TRBD2. Germline lookup yields CDR1 MDHEN and CDR2 SYDVKM. The CDR3 is made up of 15 amino acids. Trimming took 6 bases from V and 7 from J; bases not matched to a gene: 11. The full variable domain, in which reference TRBV28 and TRBJ2-2 provide the parts outside the CDR3, is DVKVTQSSRYLVKRTGEKVFLECVQDMDHENMFWYRQDPGLGLRLIYFSYDVKMKEKGDIPEGYSVSREKKERFSLILESASTNQTSMYLCASSQPRAGIGELFFGEGSRLTVL.

The rearrangement joins TRBV7-9 to TRBJ1-1, with 7 bases lining up with TRBD1. Per the germline V gene, CDR1 is SEHNR and CDR2 is FQNEAQ (reference sequence). The ends lost 5 bases at V and 4 bases at J; junction bases unmatched: 16. CDR3 length equals 17 residues. The CDR3 is CASSTRVERGTATEAFF. The CDR3 DNA sequence: TGTGCCAGCAGCACGAGAGTCGAACGAGGGACAGCCACTGAAGCTTTCTTT.

This clone was seen just once. J is TRBJ1-5 and V is TRBV19; 11 bases agree with TRBD1. The CDR3 contains 18 residues. V shed 3 bases and J 7 bases; nucleotides not matched to a gene: 14. Per the germline V gene, CDR1 is LNHDA and CDR2 is SQIVND (reference sequence). This CDR3 is CASSIEFGTGGSGQPQHF. The CDR3 region has the DNA TGTGCCAGTAGTATCGAGTTCGGGACAGGGGGGAGTGGGCAGCCCCAGCATTTT.

CDR3 amino acids: CSVVHTGSGNTIYF. CDR3 DNA sequence: TGCAGCGTTGTTCACACAGGCTCTGGAAACACCATATATTTT. V usage is TRBV29-1 and J usage is TRBJ1-3; tentatively, D is TRBD1 (5 bases). CDR3 size: 14 residues. Germline CDR1 and CDR2: SQVTM and ANQGSEA. V dropped 4 bases and J dropped 0 bases, with 10 bases sitting between them.

The chain combines TRBV11-3 with TRBJ2-1, with D possibly matching TRBD2 (5 bases). The CDR3 runs 13 residues. V lost 0 bases and J 9 bases, leaving 9 bases between the germline ends. CDR1 SGHNT and CDR2 YENEEA come from the germline V gene. This CDR3 is CASSLEVGVEQFF. Here the CDR3 DNA reads TGTGCCAGCAGCTTAGAGGTCGGGGTTGAGCAGTTCTTC. The variable domain in full, completed from reference TRBV11-3 and TRBJ2-1, reads EAGVVQSPRYKIIEKKQPVAFWCNPISGHNTLYWYLQNLGQGPELLIRYENEEAVDDSQLPKDRFSAERLKGVDSTLKIQPAELGDSAVYLCASSLEVGVEQFFGPGTRLTVL.

The chain uses TRBV7-2 and TRBJ2-2; TRBD2 matches 12 bases. CDR1 and CDR2 (germline): SGHTA, FQGNSA. The CDR3 runs to 15 residues. V dropped 4 bases and J dropped 7; count of bases not matched to a gene: 4. CDR3 amino acids: CASSSSGGAGGELFF. The CDR3 nucleotides read TGTGCCAGCAGCTCTAGCGGGGGGGCTGGCGGGGAGCTGTTTTTT.

CDR3 in amino acids: CASSVGPSGGKLFF. DNA for the CDR3: TGTGCCAGCAGCGTAGGTCCGTCGGGGGGTAAACTGTTTTTT. V and J are TRBV9 and TRBJ1-4; a possible D gene is TRBD1 (5 bases). The CDR3 contains 14 residues. Trimming removed 0 bases from V and 11 bases from J, with 14 bases in between. CDR1 SGDLS and CDR2 YYNGEE come from the germline V gene.

The gene calls are TRBV7-9 and TRBJ1-1; D unresolved. Germline V gene sequence: CDR1 SEHNR, CDR2 FQNEAQ (reference sequence). CDR3 length: 14 residues. Trimming pared 3 bases from V and 7 bases from J, leaving 15 bases between. This CDR3 is CASSFYAGPFEAFF. DNA of the CDR3: TGTGCCAGCAGCTTCTACGCGGGTCCCTTTGAAGCTTTCTTT.

This clone was counted a few times. The chain couples TRBV6-5 to TRBJ1-1; no reliable D call. The CDR3 loop spans 13 amino acids. CDR1 and CDR2 from the germline V gene are MNHEY and SVGAGI. Between the trimmed V and J ends, which lost 4 bases and 1 base, there was a span of 7 bases. CDR3 coding DNA: TGTGCCAGCAGTTGGACTCCGAACACTGAAGCTTTCTTT. This translates into CASSWTPNTEAFF.

This clone was counted a single time. The chain carries TRBV19 and TRBJ2-7, with 12 bases lining up with TRBD2. This CDR3 has 14 residues. Germline assignment: CDR1 LNHDA and CDR2 SQIVND (reference sequence). The ends lost 6 bases at V and 1 base at J; junction bases unmatched: 1. The CDR3, as DNA: TGTGCCAGTAGGCTAGCGGGGGGGTCCTACGAGCAGTACTTC. Its protein is CASRLAGGSYEQYF.

This sequence joins TRBV11-2 and TRBJ2-1; 7 nucleotides align to TRBD1. This CDR3 has 15 amino acids. Germline V CDR1 and CDR2: SGHAT, FQNNGV. With V trimmed by 3 bases and J by 3 bases, 5 bases remained unmatched. CDR3 nucleotide sequence: TGTGCCAGCAGCTTTGACAGGGACAACTACAATGAGCAGTTCTTC. Its protein is CASSFDRDNYNEQFF.